A single sample is the source of the 12 T cell receptor beta chains below, sequenced in a study of blood T cell repertoires in COVID-19. The repertoire was sequenced with immunoSEQ multiplex PCR; TCRdb's copy has only in-frame clones and lacks some. Of more than 90,000 clones listed, roughly four fifths are singletons. The sequenced material came from peripheral blood. Receptors originate from a human donor in a cohort sampled during active COVID-19.

The rearrangement links TRBV25-1 to TRBJ1-3; weak D call: TRBD1 (6 bases). Per germline, CDR1 MGHDK and CDR2 SYGVNS. CDR3 length equals 14 residues. Trimming removed 3 bases from V and 3 bases from J, with 9 bases in between. CDR3 protein: CASSEDSRGNTIYF. In nucleotides, the CDR3 is TGTGCCAGCAGTGAGGACAGCCGTGGAAACACCATATATTTT.

This clone was detected only once. The V call is TRBV9, the J call TRBJ2-1; the match to TRBD2 covers 7 bases. Germline loops: CDR1 SGDLS, CDR2 YYNGEE. V gave up 4 bases and J gave up 8 bases; unmatched junction bases: 6. The CDR3 is 13 amino acids. The CDR3 sequence: CASSPSGGDEQFF. In DNA form, the CDR3 reads TGTGCCAGCAGCCCTTCGGGAGGCGATGAGCAGTTCTTC.

This rearrangement joins TRBV19 to TRBJ1-1; D might be TRBD1 (5 bases). Germline values: CDR1 LNHDA, CDR2 SQIVND (reference sequence). Trimming removed 4 bases from V and 0 bases from J, with 9 bases in between. This CDR3 has 14 amino acids. CDR3 nucleotides: TGTGCCAGTAGTACCAGGGAATTGAACACTGAAGCTTTCTTT. Translated: CASSTRELNTEAFF.

The chain has TRBV5-1 and TRBJ2-7; 11 bases align to TRBD2. Germline V gene data show CDR1 as SGHRS and CDR2 as YFSETQ. V shed 3 bases, J shed 6 bases, and the junction held 8 bases outside the gene matches. The CDR3 is 15 amino acids. This chain's CDR3 is CASSYIAGGPGEQYF. DNA for the CDR3: TGCGCCAGCAGCTACATAGCGGGAGGGCCCGGCGAGCAGTACTTC.

J is TRBJ2-5 and V is TRBV14; maybe TRBD2 (6 bases). The germline V and J ends were trimmed by 4 bases and 6 bases, with 21 bases remaining between them. The germline V gene has CDR1 SGHDN and CDR2 FVKESK. CDR3 length: 16 residues. This CDR3 reads CASSRGTPSGQKTQYF. In DNA form, the CDR3 reads TGTGCCAGCAGCCGGGGGACTCCCTCGGGGCAGAAGACCCAGTACTTC. Full variable domain (rest looked up from reference TRBV14 and TRBJ2-5): EAGVTQFPSHSVIEKGQTVTLRCDPISGHDNLYWYRRVMGKEIKFLLHFVKESKQDESGMPNNRFLAERTGGTYSTLKVQPAELEDSGVYFCASSRGTPSGQKTQYFGPGTRLLVL.

The genes are TRBV10-3 and TRBJ2-7, with TRBD1 identical over 8 bases. This CDR3 spans 13 amino acids. The J segment lost 0 bases and the V segment lost 8 bases, leaving 3 bases of the junction unmatched. Germline V gene sequence: CDR1 ENHRY, CDR2 SYGVKD. In nucleotides, the CDR3 is TGTGCCATCGGACAGGGCCCCTCCTACGAGCAGTACTTC. Translated: CAIGQGPSYEQYF.

The rearrangement uses TRBV5-4 and TRBJ2-1, with 8 bases lining up with TRBD2. The CDR3 has 16 amino acids. V gave up 7 bases and J gave up 1 base; unmatched junction bases: 10. The germline CDR1 and CDR2 sequences are SGHNT and YYREEE (reference sequence). The CDR3 DNA follows: TGTGCCAGCCTGCCGACGGGGGGGGCGTCCTACAATGAGCAGTTCTTC. This gives the protein CASLPTGGASYNEQFF.

The chain carries TRBV25-1 and TRBJ2-4; D is uncertain. Trimming pared 3 bases from V and 5 bases from J, leaving 11 bases between. Germline-derived CDR1 and CDR2 are MGHDK and SYGVNS. The CDR3 runs to 14 residues. The CDR3 sequence: CASSDFRGENIQYF. The CDR3, as DNA: TGTGCCAGCAGTGATTTTCGCGGAGAAAACATTCAGTACTTC.

This rearrangement joins TRBV6-6 to TRBJ2-4, with D tentatively TRBD1 (5 bases). The CDR3 covers 14 residues. Trimming removed 2 bases from V and 12 bases from J, with 17 bases in between. Germline-derived CDR1 and CDR2 are MNHNY and SVGAGI (reference sequence). This CDR3 is CASSYAAQGVNQYF. In DNA form, the CDR3 reads TGTGCCAGCAGTTACGCGGCACAAGGGGTGAATCAGTACTTC.

This sequence joins TRBV9 and TRBJ1-4; D might be TRBD1 (5 bases). Trimming took off 0 bases at V and 2 bases at J, with 8 bases between the two ends. CDR1 SGDLS and CDR2 YYNGEE come from the germline V gene. This CDR3 spans 15 amino acids. Written as DNA, the CDR3 is TGTGCCAGCAGCGTAGGGGGACTTACTAATGAAAAACTGTTTTTT. Amino acids: CASSVGGLTNEKLFF. Variable domain in full (rest from reference TRBV9 and TRBJ1-4): DSGVTQTPKHLITATGQRVTLRCSPRSGDLSVYWYQQSLDQGLQFLIQYYNGEERAKGNILERFSAQQFPDLHSELNLSSLELGDSALYFCASSVGGLTNEKLFFGSGTQLSVL.

The V gene is TRBV10-2, the J gene TRBJ2-1; D not resolved. Germline V CDR1 and CDR2: WSHSY, SAAADI. This CDR3 comprises 14 residues. Trimming left V 4 bases short and J 8 bases short, with 15 bases between. CDR3 DNA sequence: TGCGCCAGCAGTGGCGGCAGAGGTGGGTATGAGCAGTTCTTC. Translation: CASSGGRGGYEQFF.

The chain uses TRBV11-3 and TRBJ2-3; 7 bases align to TRBD1. CDR3 length equals 14 residues. The germline V gene has CDR1 SGHNT and CDR2 YENEEA. The J segment lost 5 bases and the V segment lost 5 bases, leaving 7 bases of the junction unmatched. Written as DNA, the CDR3 is TGTGCCAGCAGCGTAACAGGGGTTGGAGATACGCAGTATTTT. Encoded protein: CASSVTGVGDTQYF.